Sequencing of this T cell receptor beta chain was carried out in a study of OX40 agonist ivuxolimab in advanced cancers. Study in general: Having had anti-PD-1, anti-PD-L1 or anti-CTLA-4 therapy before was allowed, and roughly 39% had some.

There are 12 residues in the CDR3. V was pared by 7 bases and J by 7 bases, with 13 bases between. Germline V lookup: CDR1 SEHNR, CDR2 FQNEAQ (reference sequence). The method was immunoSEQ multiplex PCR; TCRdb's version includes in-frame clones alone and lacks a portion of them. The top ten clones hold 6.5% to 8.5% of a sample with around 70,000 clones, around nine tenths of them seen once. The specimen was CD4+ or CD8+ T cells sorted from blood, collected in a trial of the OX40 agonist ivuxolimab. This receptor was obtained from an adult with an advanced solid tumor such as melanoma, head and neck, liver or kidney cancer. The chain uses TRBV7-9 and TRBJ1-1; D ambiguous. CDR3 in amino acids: CASTSNQVEAFF. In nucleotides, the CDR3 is TGTGCCAGCACCTCTAACCAGGTTGAAGCTTTCTTT.